The 9 T cell receptor beta chains in this list originate from one sample, sequenced in a study of STAT3 mutations in large granular lymphocyte leukemia. Study-wide results and caveats: Every T-cell large granular lymphocyte leukemia patient had at least one immunodominant TCR beta clonotype.

The table came from immunoSEQ multiplex PCR; TCRdb's copy has only in-frame clones and leaves some out. The sample shows about 24,000 clones, about 94% of them seen only once. Their antigen targets remain unknown. Material: peripheral blood mononuclear cells. The receptors come from a man aged 40-49 years with T-cell large granular lymphocyte leukemia. Some clones in this sample may be carry-over from other donors' samples.

J is TRBJ2-3 and V is TRBV11-3; TRBD1 matches at 7 bases. V lost 2 bases, J lost 5 bases, and 4 bases stayed unmatched. CDR3 size: 14 residues. The germline V gene encodes CDR1 SGHNT and CDR2 YENEEA. This chain's CDR3 is CASSLQGGLDTQYF. The CDR3 coding sequence is TGTGCCAGCAGCTTACAAGGGGGCTTAGATACGCAGTATTTT. Full variable domain (outside the CDR3, taken from reference TRBV11-3 and TRBJ2-3): EAGVVQSPRYKIIEKKQPVAFWCNPISGHNTLYWYLQNLGQGPELLIRYENEEAVDDSQLPKDRFSAERLKGVDSTLKIQPAELGDSAVYLCASSLQGGLDTQYFGPGTRLTVL.

This clone showed up just a few times. J is TRBJ1-1 and V is TRBV6-6; TRBD1 matches 8 bases. V trimming: 6 bases; J trimming: 4 bases; junction bases outside the gene matches: 4. Germline lookup yields CDR1 MNHNY and CDR2 SVGAGI (reference sequence). The CDR3 spans 13 residues. The CDR3 sequence: CASSSTGGTEAFF. The CDR3 nucleotides are TGTGCCAGCAGCTCTACAGGGGGCACTGAAGCTTTCTTT.

This chain joins TRBV6-6 and TRBJ1-2, with a weak D call TRBD1 (5 bases). The CDR3 is 15 residues long. Trimming removed 2 bases from V and 2 bases from J, with 12 bases in between. Germline CDR1 reads MNHNY; CDR2 reads SVGAGI (reference sequence). CDR3 protein: CASSYTQGGNYGYTF. The DNA for the CDR3 is TGTGCCAGCAGTTACACCCAGGGCGGGAACTATGGCTACACCTTC.

This sequence joins TRBV7-2 and TRBJ2-3; D not resolved. The V gene's germline CDR1 is SGHTA and CDR2 FQGNSA. There are 12 residues in the CDR3. Between the trimmed V and J ends, which lost 5 bases and 6 bases, there was a span of 9 bases. The CDR3 DNA is TGTGCCAGCAGCCTTCTGGTGGATACGCAGTATTTT. Amino acid sequence: CASSLLVDTQYF.

V and J are TRBV18 and TRBJ1-1; the D gene is possibly TRBD1 (6 bases). Per the germline V gene, CDR1 is KGHSH and CDR2 is LQKENI. V lost 6 bases, J lost 11 bases, and 22 bases lay in between. There are 14 residues in the CDR3. CDR3 DNA: TGTGCCAGCTCCCTGGACGGTGGCAGGGGCGGGGCTTTCTTT. This translates into CASSLDGGRGGAFF.

The V and J genes are TRBV11-3 and TRBJ1-1; D is unclear. There are 14 residues in the CDR3. Germline CDR1 SGHNT, CDR2 YENEEA. V lost 2 bases, J lost 1 base, and 8 bases lay in between. CDR3 protein: CASSLSGRNTEAFF. The CDR3 DNA sequence: TGTGCCAGCAGCTTAAGTGGCCGGAACACTGAAGCTTTCTTT.

The rearrangement links TRBV7-2 to TRBJ1-6; D is ambiguous. This CDR3 is 11 amino acids long. The V gene's germline CDR1 is SGHTA and CDR2 FQGNSA. Trimming left V 2 bases short and J 9 bases short, with 2 bases between. CDR3 bases: TGTGCCAGCAGCTTATTTTCACCCCTCCACTTT. Its translation: CASSLFSPLHF.

The chain employs TRBV7-9 and TRBJ2-2; D remains ambiguous. This CDR3 spans 12 amino acids. Per germline, CDR1 SEHNR and CDR2 FQNEAQ (reference sequence). Trimming took off 1 base at V and 7 bases at J, with 4 bases between the two ends. The CDR3 DNA is TGTGCCAGCAGCTTAGAGGGCGGGGAGCTGTTTTTT. Amino acids: CASSLEGGELFF.

The chain has TRBV9 and TRBJ1-1; D is uncertain. Trimming took 4 bases from V and 1 from J, leaving 11 bases between them. Germline V gene sequence: CDR1 SGDLS, CDR2 YYNGEE. The CDR3 consists of 14 residues. The CDR3 sequence is CASSQHVANTEAFF. The CDR3 DNA follows: TGTGCCAGCAGCCAGCATGTAGCGAACACTGAAGCTTTCTTT. Filled out from reference TRBV9 and TRBJ1-1, the complete variable domain reads DSGVTQTPKHLITATGQRVTLRCSPRSGDLSVYWYQQSLDQGLQFLIQYYNGEERAKGNILERFSAQQFPDLHSELNLSSLELGDSALYFCASSQHVANTEAFFGQGTRLTVV.